The 29 T cell receptor beta chains given below trace back to one sample, sequenced in a study of metastatic and nonmetastatic thyroid tumors (dated by TCRdb to about 2020). Receptor amplification or capture employed PCR. The instrument given in TCRdb is Illumina HiSeq 4000. The raw public data were reprocessed by TCRdb itself: fastp quality trimming at Q25, MiXCR clonotype calling, in-frame beta chains only. Within this sample are 21,000 or so clones, with 22% of them counted one time only. The ten largest clonotypes hold 9% to 15% of the sample. Before undergoing thyroid surgery, none of the patients had been given any kind of treatment. The sample consisted of tumor tissue. The receptors derive from a female donor with papillary thyroid cancer or a benign thyroid nodule (not recorded which). Some clones in this sample may be carry-over from other donors' samples.

This clone came up a few times. V gene TRBV20-1 combines with J gene TRBJ1-6; a possible D gene is TRBD1 (6 bases). V dropped 2 bases and J dropped 4 bases, with 9 bases sitting between them. In germline, CDR1 is DFQATT, CDR2 SNEGSKA (reference sequence). There are 14 residues in the CDR3. The CDR3 loop reads CSARSGAYNSPLHF. For the CDR3, the DNA is TGCAGTGCTAGATCGGGGGCTTATAATTCACCCCTCCACTTT.

The chain joins TRBV11-2 to TRBJ1-5; D is perhaps TRBD1 (5 bases). CDR3 length: 16 amino acids. Trimming left V 1 base short and J 3 bases short, with 13 bases between. Germline loops: CDR1 SGHAT, CDR2 FQNNGV. The CDR3 DNA follows: TGTGCCAGCAGCTTAGGTGACGGCAGGGACAATCAGCCCCAGCATTTT. The encoded protein is CASSLGDGRDNQPQHF. Based on the CDR3 plus reference TRBV11-2 and TRBJ1-5, the full variable domain is EAGVAQSPRYKIIEKRQSVAFWCNPISGHATLYWYQQILGQGPKLLIQFQNNGVVDDSQLPKDRFSAERLKGVDSTLKIQPAKLEDSAVYLCASSLGDGRDNQPQHFGDGTRLSIL.

This clone was detected ten times or more. The chain couples TRBV9 to TRBJ2-7; the match to TRBD2 covers 9 bases. This CDR3 spans 13 amino acids. Germline V lookup: CDR1 SGDLS, CDR2 YYNGEE. The trim removed 3 bases at V and 6 bases at J, leaving 4 bases unmatched. This chain's CDR3 is CASSESGRTEQYF. The DNA of the CDR3 is TGTGCCAGCAGCGAAAGCGGGAGGACCGAGCAGTACTTC.

V usage is TRBV28 and J usage is TRBJ1-6; possible D gene TRBD1, 5 bases. Germline V gene sequence: CDR1 MDHEN, CDR2 SYDVKM. The ends were cut back, 2 bases at V and 0 bases at J, with 5 bases in the middle. This CDR3 has 15 residues. CDR3 in amino acids: CASSLQGSYNSPLHF. CDR3 DNA sequence: TGTGCCAGCAGTTTACAGGGCTCCTATAATTCACCCCTCCACTTT. Supplemented by reference TRBV28 and TRBJ1-6, the full variable domain reads DVKVTQSSRYLVKRTGEKVFLECVQDMDHENMFWYRQDPGLGLRLIYFSYDVKMKEKGDIPEGYSVSREKKERFSLILESASTNQTSMYLCASSLQGSYNSPLHFGNGTRLTVT.

This clone was detected a few times. An end of the junction does not agree with germline; a read error may underlie this. This chain links TRBV3-1 with TRBJ2-7; D might be TRBD2 (6 bases). Looked up from germline, CDR1 is LGHDT and CDR2 is YNNKEL (reference sequence). This CDR3 is built from 12 residues. The CDR3: CASSQEGLIWDF. CDR3 DNA: TGTGCCAGCAGCCAAGAAGGACTAATTTGGGACTTC.

Only one count was recorded for this clone. In DNA, the CDR3 is TGCAGTGCTAGTGCCAGAAACTCCTACGAGCAGTACTTC. The encoded protein is CSASARNSYEQYF. V and J are TRBV20-1 and TRBJ2-7; D not resolved. V lost 3 bases and J lost 0, with 9 bases in between. From germline, CDR1 is DFQATT and CDR2 SNEGSKA (reference sequence). The CDR3 consists of 13 residues.

To note about this clone: A much larger clone lies one base from this, so it may be a read error. The gene calls are TRBV29-1 and TRBJ2-3; D unclear. In germline, CDR1 is SQVTM, CDR2 ANQGSEA. The CDR3 is 13 amino acids. Trimming shortened V by 3 bases and J by 7 bases, and 14 bases separated the two germline ends. CDR3 nucleotide sequence: TGCAGCGTTGAGGGCCAGCGCATGTATACGCAGTATTTT. Protein sequence: CSVEGQRMYTQYF.

This clone was observed at least ten times. J is TRBJ2-7 and V is TRBV29-1, with TRBD1 as a possible D gene (6 bases). Germline loops: CDR1 SQVTM, CDR2 ANQGSEA. Trimming removed 6 bases at V and 0 bases at J, with 15 bases between. This CDR3 is built from 14 residues. For the CDR3, the DNA is TGCAGCGTGGACACAGGGTTAAGCTCCTACGAGCAGTACTTC. Translated: CSVDTGLSSYEQYF.

DNA for the CDR3: TGTGCCAGCACCGAGTTAGGGAAAGAGGATGAGCAGTTCTTC. Protein product: CASTELGKEDEQFF. V is TRBV27 and J is TRBJ2-1; D is undetermined. The V end lost 7 bases, the J end lost 8 bases, and 18 bases lay between the germline ends. The CDR3 covers 14 residues. Germline V gene lookup returns CDR1 MNHEY and CDR2 SMNVEV (reference sequence).

The genes are TRBV20-1 and TRBJ2-3; 10 positions agree with TRBD1. The CDR3 has 15 amino acids. Germline V gives CDR1 DFQATT, CDR2 SNEGSKA (reference sequence). The V segment lost 6 bases and the J segment 0 bases; nucleotides outside the gene matches: 6. The CDR3 protein is CSATGQGMSTDTQYF. In DNA, the CDR3 is TGCAGTGCAACGGGACAGGGGATGAGCACAGATACGCAGTATTTT.

This clone was counted once. The V call is TRBV18, the J call TRBJ2-7; 7 positions agree with TRBD1. Germline V gene sequence: CDR1 KGHSH, CDR2 LQKENI. Trimming at V came to 4 bases and at J to 2 bases, leaving 8 bases not matched to a gene. The CDR3 sequence is 15 residues long. The CDR3 loop reads CASSLTGTDAYEQYF. The CDR3 DNA is TGTGCCAGCTCACTAACCGGGACAGATGCCTACGAGCAGTACTTC.

The table lists this clone with many counts. The rearrangement joins TRBV20-1 to TRBJ2-7, with 10 bases that match TRBD2. Germline V gene lookup returns CDR1 DFQATT and CDR2 SNEGSKA (reference sequence). This CDR3 has 16 residues. With V trimmed by 6 bases and J by 6 bases, 17 bases remained unmatched. In DNA, the CDR3 is TGCAGTGCCAGATCAGCAGGACTAGCGGTCTTTGGCGAGCAGTACTTC. This encodes CSARSAGLAVFGEQYF.

The V gene is TRBV28, the J gene TRBJ2-6; D is possibly TRBD2 (5 bases). Germline CDR1 and CDR2: MDHEN and SYDVKM. This CDR3 contains 17 residues. Trimming took off 5 bases at V and 4 bases at J, with 18 bases between the two ends. The CDR3: CASSPIRGSRGANVLTF. The CDR3, as DNA: TGTGCCAGCAGTCCCATCCGAGGGAGCCGCGGGGCCAACGTCCTGACTTTC.

This clone was recorded a few times. The chain has TRBV12-5 and TRBJ1-2; D not resolved. The CDR3 sequence is 14 residues long. Germline CDR1 is LGHNT and CDR2 is FRNRAP. Deletions cut 2 bases from V and 2 bases from J, with 9 bases between. DNA for the CDR3: TGTGCTAGTGGTTTGAATTCGGGAAACTATGGCTACACCTTC. Its protein product is CASGLNSGNYGYTF.

With regard to this clone: Other nucleotide sequences in the sample specify the same CDR3. This sequence joins TRBV7-3 and TRBJ1-2; D unclear. This CDR3 is 13 amino acids long. V gave up 1 base and J gave up 8 bases, with 11 bases separating them. The germline V gene has CDR1 SGHTA and CDR2 FQGTGA. For the CDR3, the DNA is TGTGCCAGCAGCTTAAGTAGAGGAGAGGGCTACACCTTC. Protein sequence: CASSLSRGEGYTF.

This clone appeared many times. The gene calls are TRBV29-1 and TRBJ2-1, with D tentatively TRBD2 (6 bases). The ends were cut back, 2 bases at V and 0 bases at J, with 11 bases in the middle. Looked up from germline, CDR1 is SQVTM and CDR2 is ANQGSEA. This CDR3 region has 15 residues. CDR3 bases: TGCAGCGTTGAAAGTGGGACTCACTCCTACAATGAGCAGTTCTTC. Encoded protein: CSVESGTHSYNEQFF.

Ten or more counts support this clone. The chain uses TRBV28 and TRBJ1-3; no clear D. V lost 7 bases to trimming and J lost 0 bases, with 22 bases between them. Looked up from germline, CDR1 is MDHEN and CDR2 is SYDVKM. CDR3 length equals 18 residues. CDR3 sequence: CASKGFWTRASSGNTIYF. CDR3 nucleotide sequence: TGTGCCAGCAAAGGTTTTTGGACGCGGGCCAGCTCTGGAAACACCATATATTTT.

The genes are TRBV5-1 and TRBJ2-3; 10 bases map to TRBD1. V lost 4 bases and J lost 4; bases outside the gene matches: 9. Germline V gives CDR1 SGHRS, CDR2 YFSETQ. This CDR3 comprises 16 residues. CDR3 in amino acids: CASSLKTGGMSDTQYF. CDR3 coding DNA: TGCGCCAGCAGCCTCAAGACAGGGGGCATGTCAGATACGCAGTATTTT.

This clone was counted ten times or more. The junction and the germline gene differ at one end; a read error may be behind it. The chain has TRBV7-2 and TRBJ2-1, with 7 positions matching TRBD1. Per the germline V gene, CDR1 is SGHTA and CDR2 is FQGNSA. The CDR3 length is 14 residues. Here the CDR3 DNA reads TGTGCCAGCAGCCCTCCGGGACAGTACAGTGAGCAGTTCTTC. Translation gives CASSPPGQYSEQFF.

By proportion, this clone is medium-sized. The chain combines TRBV27 with TRBJ2-1, with 8 nucleotides matching TRBD2. In germline, CDR1 is MNHEY, CDR2 SMNVEV (reference sequence). With V trimmed by 8 bases and J by 6 bases, 9 bases remained unmatched. The CDR3 has 14 residues. The CDR3, as DNA: TGTGCCAGCTGGCTAGGGACTAGACCCAATGAGCAGTTCTTC. Amino acids: CASWLGTRPNEQFF.

This clone came up a few times. This rearrangement joins TRBV25-1 to TRBJ2-5; D remains ambiguous. CDR3 length: 14 amino acids. V lost 4 bases to trimming and J lost 4 bases, with 13 bases between them. Germline V gene lookup returns CDR1 MGHDK and CDR2 SYGVNS. CDR3 DNA: TGTGCCAGCAGTGGGCGGACCGTGTTAGAGACCCAGTACTTC. Translating gives CASSGRTVLETQYF.

J is TRBJ1-1 and V is TRBV20-1; tentatively, D is TRBD1 (5 bases). The germline CDR1 and CDR2 sequences are DFQATT and SNEGSKA (reference sequence). The length of the CDR3 is 13 residues. CDR3 DNA sequence: TGCAGCGAGGGGCGTAAGGAAGGGTTGGGAGCTTTCTTT. Its translation is CSEGRKEGLGAFF.

This clone was found a few times. The V gene is TRBV6-1, the J gene TRBJ1-5; D may be TRBD1 (5 bases). This CDR3 region has 13 residues. In germline, CDR1 is MNHNS, CDR2 SASEGT. V was clipped by 6 bases and J by 1 base, with 7 bases between them. CDR3 in DNA: TGTGCCAGCAGGGGGGACAGCAATCAGCCCCAGCATTTT. Translated: CASRGDSNQPQHF.

In its sample, this clone was seen a few times. The chain carries TRBV7-2 and TRBJ1-5; D is unresolved. CDR1 SGHTA and CDR2 FQGNSA come from the germline V gene. V was trimmed by 1 base and J by 7 bases, leaving 8 bases between them. This CDR3 has 13 residues. DNA of the CDR3: TGTGCCAGCAGCTTAGTACCGGGACAGCCCCAGCATTTT. It yields the protein CASSLVPGQPQHF.

In the case of this clone: Germline and junction disagree at one end, which may indicate a read error. V and J are TRBV2 and TRBJ2-2, with 9 positions matching TRBD2. This CDR3 has 15 residues. Germline V gives CDR1 SNHLY, CDR2 FYNNEI. The CDR3 nucleotides read TGTGCCAGCACCAGCCTAGCGGGACGGACCGGGGATCTGTTTTTT. As protein: CASTSLAGRTGDLFF.

This chain connects TRBV13 to TRBJ2-1, with 10 nucleotides matching TRBD1. CDR3 length equals 15 residues. Germline CDR1 reads PRHDT; CDR2 reads FYEKMQ (reference sequence). V shed 5 bases, J shed 4 bases, and the junction held 5 bases outside the gene matches. The CDR3 is CASSETGGGYNEQFF. DNA for the CDR3: TGTGCCAGCAGCGAGACAGGGGGCGGGTACAATGAGCAGTTCTTC.

V is TRBV6-2 or TRBV6-3 and J is TRBJ1-6; D is unresolved. The length of the CDR3 is 11 residues. The germline CDR1 and CDR2 sequences are MNHEY and SVGEGT. V was trimmed by 5 bases and J by 14 bases, leaving 10 bases between them. The CDR3 protein is CASSDAGTLHF. The DNA for the CDR3 is TGTGCCAGCAGTGATGCAGGAACCCTCCACTTT.

This chain uses TRBV5-8 with TRBJ1-1, with 9 positions matching TRBD1. The length of the CDR3 is 15 residues. Unmatched junction bases numbered 8, after V lost 1 base and J lost 7 bases. Germline CDR1 is SGHTS and CDR2 is YDEGEE. The CDR3 DNA reads as TGTGCCAGCAGCTTGAACAGGGGGCAGGGTGGTGAAGCTTTCTTT. It yields the protein CASSLNRGQGGEAFF.

This clone was recorded at least ten times. The V call is TRBV28, the J call TRBJ2-7, with 11 bases aligning to TRBD2. Germline lookup yields CDR1 MDHEN and CDR2 SYDVKM. V lost 3 bases, J lost 3 bases, and 4 bases stayed unmatched. CDR3 length: 15 amino acids. CDR3 in amino acids: CASSFTSGSGYEQYF. Written as DNA, the CDR3 is TGTGCCAGCAGTTTTACTAGCGGGAGTGGCTACGAGCAGTACTTC.